This TCR beta chain was documented in a study of shared clonotypes between healthy human individuals (dated by TCRdb to 2020 to 2021). About the full investigation: Two women and three men aged 18 to 49 years were included in the cohort. For each donor, three plates each were used for CD4 naive and CD4 memory, two plates were used for CD8 naive, and one plate was used for CD8 memory. The study deeply sequenced blood TCR repertoires of about 5 healthy adults to estimate repertoire size and the extent of clonotype sharing between individuals. Different laboratories and diverse techniques were used to prepare libraries and sequence TCR repertoires, to increase sequencing depth and limit assay-specific biases. Per donor, leukapheresis produced somewhere between about 0.9 and 9.5 billion PBMCs. The paper's findings and limits, for the study overall: Sampling was restricted to blood, and TCR repertoires in tissue are likely to differ from TCR repertoires in blood. Sharing across a handful of donors was observed for around 5% of naive CD4, less than 4% of naive CD8, about 2.3% of memory CD4, and roughly 0.43% of memory CD8 clonotypes. The small number of donors limited the genetic and exposure-history diversity represented. Compared with non-shared clonotypes, clonotypes shared by all four sorted-subset donors had higher generation probabilities. Naive subsets generally had larger estimated clonotype richness than memory subsets. Rarefaction of sorted-subset datasets indicated incomplete sequencing despite the large sequencing depth. Based on pairwise subsampling, the degree of clonotype sharing among donors was expected to be affected by sequencing depth.

The donors were healthy, HIV-negative adults who had no recently reported acute infections or vaccinations. Every donor was a Caucasian adult living in Nashville, Tennessee, USA. CD4+ T cells were enriched through magnetic negative selection, after which naive cells were positively selected on CD45RA and the remaining negative fraction served as the memory subset. Blood was obtained by leukapheresis, after which PBMCs were separated by Ficoll-Histopaque density gradient centrifugation and cryopreserved in liquid nitrogen vapor phase. Analytical flow cytometry was used to check the purity and quantity of each magnetically sorted T cell population. From each sorted fraction, genomic DNA was isolated and quantified by UV absorbance on a Nanodrop 2000c. As to this clone: Its binding antigen is unknown. No clone much larger than this one lies a single base away; base qualities are absent.

Using the deep immunoSEQ assay, TCR CDR3 regions were amplified from genomic DNA by multiplex PCR. For each cell subset, the extracted genomic DNA was distributed evenly across all wells of several immunoSEQ 96-well plates, and each plate served as one replicate. Each replicate PCR for sorted subsets received about 200 ng genomic DNA, equal to tens of thousands of T cell genomes. The purified libraries were quantified using a Qubit 3.0 fluorometer, sized with a Bioanalyzer 2100, and then quantified again using the KAPA Library Quantification kit. Each immunoSEQ 96-well plate was sequenced on its own single-read 150-cycle Illumina NextSeq 550 flow cell. Per the source publication's procedure: Because the immunoSEQ output included only junctional sequences and no quality scores, the filtering could not be the same as the filtering used for full-length reads. To assign V/J genes and CDR3, sequences were annotated against IMGT germline references using PyIR, a Python wrapper for IgBLAST v1.9. Reads with weak V/J assignments (E-value above 1e-6), missing CDR3, stop codons, out-of-frame junctions, or ambiguous translated residues were removed. A V3J clonotype was defined by an identical inferred V gene, J gene, and CDR3 amino acid sequence. The percentage overlap between two repertoires was calculated by dividing the number of shared unique clonotypes by the size of the smaller repertoire. RTK rarefaction, the Chao1 estimator, and Recon v2.1 estimates of unobserved clonotypes were used to assess repertoire richness. Generation probabilities for all TCRbeta clonotypes obtained by the gDNA method from a handful of donors were computed using OLGA. TCRdb took over this immuneACCESS table, retaining in-frame rearrangements with V and J assigned. Such tables are incomplete; in checked studies, under half of the missing clones stem from an unresolved V gene, and the remainder is unexplained. V and J calls and clone size are those listed in that table; D and trimming were worked out from the DNA. The sample data list about 2.3 million clones, and roughly 93% of these were observed just once. The ten most abundant clones make up 0.39% of the sample.

Based on the germline V gene, the CDR1 and CDR2 sequences are SGHTA and FQGTGA. The cysteine opens and the phenylalanine closes a CDR3 of 15 amino acids. Of the read, only the CDR3 DNA is kept; its 45 bases are in frame from base 1. Trimmed from V: 5 bases; trimmed from J: 5 bases; junction bases lacking a gene match: 8. The chain joins TRBV7-3 to TRBJ2-7, with 11 junctional bases fitting TRBD2. The receptor was isolated from a young man in good health. Some clones in this sample may be carry-over from other donors' samples. The source material was naive CD4+ T cells from PBMCs. The cell subset or site label here, explained by the study, means: CD45RA+ positively selected. The sequenced DNA: TGTGCCAGCAGCCCCGGGACTAGCGGTATAAACGAGCAGTACTTC. Translated, it reads CASSPGTSGINEQYF.